These 6 T cell receptor beta chains originate from one sample sequenced in a study of control samples from healthy donors and cancer patients. The data were produced by immunoSEQ multiplex PCR, yet TCRdb's version contains in-frame clones alone and is incomplete. Found here are 120,000 or so clones, 85% to 95% of them singletons; the top ten hold about 4%. Sample: blood. These receptors were obtained from a man aged 30-40 years in good health.

The rearrangement uses TRBV5-4 and TRBJ1-2; 7 bases map to TRBD1. Germline V gene sequence: CDR1 SGHNT, CDR2 YYREEE (reference sequence). The V gene end was trimmed by 3 bases and the J gene end by 2 bases; junction bases not matched to a gene: 7. This CDR3 has 15 amino acids. For the CDR3, the DNA is TGTGCCAGCAGCTCCCAACGACAGGGAAACTATGGCTACACCTTC. As protein: CASSSQRQGNYGYTF.

The chain recombines TRBV27 with TRBJ1-4; no clear D gene. The germline V gene has CDR1 MNHEY and CDR2 SMNVEV (reference sequence). Trimming left V 8 bases short and J 6 bases short, with 13 bases between. The CDR3 spans 13 residues. The CDR3 bases are TGTGCCAGCTCCGAGTGGTCGCATGAAAAACTGTTTTTT. Residues: CASSEWSHEKLFF.

The rearrangement joins TRBV30 to TRBJ1-5; tentatively, D is TRBD1 (6 bases). The CDR3 has 13 residues. V lost 1 base and J 7 bases, leaving 11 bases between the germline ends. Germline V gene lookup returns CDR1 GTSNPN and CDR2 SVGIG (reference sequence). CDR3 residues: CAWSGGAGQPQHF. The CDR3 region has the DNA TGTGCCTGGAGTGGGGGGGCCGGGCAGCCCCAGCATTTT.

J is TRBJ1-1 and V is TRBV6-2 or TRBV6-3; 7 bases map to TRBD1. With 6 bases clipped from V and 0 bases from J, the junction kept 7 bases outside the gene matches. The length of the CDR3 is 15 residues. CDR1 and CDR2 (germline): MNHEY, SVGEGT. Here the CDR3 reads CASSPGTVMNTEAFF. The DNA for the CDR3 is TGTGCCAGCAGCCCCGGGACAGTGATGAACACTGAAGCTTTCTTT.

The chain carries TRBV7-2 and TRBJ2-1; tentatively, D is TRBD2 (6 bases). The CDR3 totals 14 residues. Germline-derived CDR1 and CDR2 are SGHTA and FQGNSA. V lost 1 base to trimming and J lost 6 bases, with 10 bases between them. The chain's CDR3 is CASSLELTSNEQFF. For the CDR3, the DNA is TGTGCCAGCAGCTTAGAATTGACTAGCAATGAGCAGTTCTTC.

The chain carries TRBV7-9 and TRBJ2-1; D not resolved. With 5 bases removed from V and 10 bases from J, the gap between germline ends came to 12 bases. CDR3 size: 12 residues. Germline CDR1 and CDR2: SEHNR and FQNEAQ (reference sequence). The CDR3 protein is CASSPSPYEQFF. CDR3 bases: TGTGCCAGCAGCCCCTCCCCTTACGAGCAGTTCTTC. Combining the CDR3 with reference TRBV7-9 and TRBJ2-1 gives the whole variable domain DTGVSQNPRHKITKRGQNVTFRCDPISEHNRLYWYRQTLGQGPEFLTYFQNEAQLEKSRLLSDRFSAERPKGSFSTLEIQRTEQGDSAMYLCASSPSPYEQFFGPGTRLTVL.